The 9 T cell receptor beta chains presented below share a single source sample, sequenced in a study of blood T cell repertoires in COVID-19. Sequenced by immunoSEQ multiplex PCR; TCRdb stores in-frame clones only, minus some. The sample consists of about 66,000 clones, over 85% of them appearing once. The sequenced sample was peripheral blood. The receptors derive from a man between 60 and 70 years old with acute or convalescent COVID-19.

The chain uses TRBV25-1 and TRBJ1-2, with 9 bases aligning to TRBD1. This CDR3 region has 16 residues. The germline CDR1 and CDR2 sequences are MGHDK and SYGVNS. With V trimmed by 0 bases and J by 8 bases, 10 bases remained unmatched. The DNA for the CDR3 is TGTGCCAGCAGTGAATACCACCCGGGACAGGGAGGAGGCTACACCTTC. Amino acids: CASSEYHPGQGGGYTF.

The genes are TRBV2 and TRBJ1-5; D ambiguous. Germline lookup yields CDR1 SNHLY and CDR2 FYNNEI. This CDR3 has 13 amino acids. V lost 4 bases, J lost 4 bases, and 8 bases lay in between. CDR3 sequence: CASSGADNQPQHF. The CDR3 region has the DNA TGTGCCAGCAGTGGGGCAGATAATCAGCCCCAGCATTTT.

V is TRBV9 and J is TRBJ1-2; 8 bases match TRBD1. The CDR3 loop spans 14 amino acids. Germline loops: CDR1 SGDLS, CDR2 YYNGEE. After removal of 2 bases from V and 5 bases from J, the junction contained 5 bases not matched to a gene. The CDR3 DNA sequence: TGTGCCAGCAGCGTCGGACAGGGACGGTATGGCTACACCTTC. It encodes CASSVGQGRYGYTF. The full variable domain, with the rest looked up from reference TRBV9 and TRBJ1-2, is DSGVTQTPKHLITATGQRVTLRCSPRSGDLSVYWYQQSLDQGLQFLIQYYNGEERAKGNILERFSAQQFPDLHSELNLSSLELGDSALYFCASSVGQGRYGYTFGSGTRLTVV.

The chain joins TRBV5-1 to TRBJ2-2; D is undetermined. CDR3 size: 13 residues. The germline V gene has CDR1 SGHRS and CDR2 YFSETQ. V lost 4 bases and J lost 5, with 9 bases in between. The CDR3 loop is CASSLSRTGELFF. CDR3 nucleotides: TGCGCCAGCAGCCTGTCCCGGACCGGGGAGCTGTTTTTT.

This chain connects TRBV11-2 to TRBJ2-1; tentatively, D is TRBD1 (6 bases). This CDR3 contains 17 residues. Germline V gives CDR1 SGHAT, CDR2 FQNNGV. Trimming took off 4 bases at V and 1 base at J, with 17 bases between the two ends. DNA of the CDR3: TGTGCCAGCAGCTCTTACAGGGTGGGAAGGTCCTACAATGAGCAGTTCTTC. Amino acids: CASSSYRVGRSYNEQFF.

The rearrangement joins TRBV9 to TRBJ2-5; no firm D call. The germline gives CDR1 SGDLS, CDR2 YYNGEE. The CDR3 sequence is 15 residues long. The V and J ends lost 0 bases and 1 base respectively, with 10 bases between them. CDR3 sequence (DNA): TGTGCCAGCAGCGTAGGAATAGGCGGCCAAGAGACCCAGTACTTC. It codes for CASSVGIGGQETQYF. Full variable domain (remainder filled in from reference TRBV9 and TRBJ2-5): DSGVTQTPKHLITATGQRVTLRCSPRSGDLSVYWYQQSLDQGLQFLIQYYNGEERAKGNILERFSAQQFPDLHSELNLSSLELGDSALYFCASSVGIGGQETQYFGPGTRLLVL.

The chain employs TRBV5-1 and TRBJ1-4; D is ambiguous. Trimming removed 4 bases from V and 2 bases from J, with 9 bases in between. CDR3 length: 14 amino acids. Germline V gene sequence: CDR1 SGHRS, CDR2 YFSETQ. The DNA of the CDR3 is TGCGCCAGCAGCCCCAGGAGGACTAATGAAAAACTGTTTTTT. Translating gives CASSPRRTNEKLFF.

The chain employs TRBV6-1 and TRBJ1-2; weak D call: TRBD1 (5 bases). Between the trimmed V and J ends, which lost 2 bases and 4 bases, there was a span of 8 bases. This CDR3 has 13 residues. Germline CDR1 MNHNS, CDR2 SASEGT. CDR3 in amino acids: CASSERQLYGYTF. CDR3 in DNA: TGTGCCAGCAGTGAAAGACAGCTCTATGGCTACACCTTC.

V and J are TRBV30 and TRBJ1-6, with D perhaps TRBD1 (6 bases). The V and J ends lost 6 bases and 6 bases respectively, with 12 bases between them. Germline-derived CDR1 and CDR2 are GTSNPN and SVGIG (reference sequence). The CDR3 covers 13 residues. The CDR3 DNA sequence: TGTGCCTGCCTGACAGGAACTAATTCACCCCTCCACTTT. Residues: CACLTGTNSPLHF.